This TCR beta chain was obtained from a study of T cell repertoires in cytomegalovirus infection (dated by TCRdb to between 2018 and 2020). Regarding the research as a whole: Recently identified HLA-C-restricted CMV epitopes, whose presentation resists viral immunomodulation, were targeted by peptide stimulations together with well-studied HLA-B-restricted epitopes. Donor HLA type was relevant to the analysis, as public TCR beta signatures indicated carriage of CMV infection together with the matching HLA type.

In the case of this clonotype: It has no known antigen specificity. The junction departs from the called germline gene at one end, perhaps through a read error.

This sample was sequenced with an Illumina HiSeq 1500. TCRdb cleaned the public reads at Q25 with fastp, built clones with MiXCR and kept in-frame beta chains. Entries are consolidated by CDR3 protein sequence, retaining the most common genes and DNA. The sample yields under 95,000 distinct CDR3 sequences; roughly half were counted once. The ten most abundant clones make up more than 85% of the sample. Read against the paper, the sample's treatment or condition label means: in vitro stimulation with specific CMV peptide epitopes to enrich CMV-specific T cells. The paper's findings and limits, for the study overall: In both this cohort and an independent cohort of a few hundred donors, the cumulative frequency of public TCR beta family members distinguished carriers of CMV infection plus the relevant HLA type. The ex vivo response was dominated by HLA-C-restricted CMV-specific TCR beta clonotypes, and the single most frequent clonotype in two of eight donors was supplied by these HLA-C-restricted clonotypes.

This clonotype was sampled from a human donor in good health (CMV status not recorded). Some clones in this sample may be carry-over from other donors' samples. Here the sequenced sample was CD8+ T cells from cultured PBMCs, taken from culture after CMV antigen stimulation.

The CDR3 reads CPSRRRQEILLF. The DNA sequence is given as TGTCCCAGCAGGCGACGTCAAGAAATACTGTTGTTT. This receptor chain uses TRBV25-1 and TRBJ1-4, with no D gene named confidently. The CDR3 holds 12 amino acids from the cysteine to the phenylalanine. The retained sequence is limited to the CDR3, 36 bases, with the frame set at the first base. CDR1 is given as MGHDK and CDR2 as SYGVNS, both from the germline V gene.